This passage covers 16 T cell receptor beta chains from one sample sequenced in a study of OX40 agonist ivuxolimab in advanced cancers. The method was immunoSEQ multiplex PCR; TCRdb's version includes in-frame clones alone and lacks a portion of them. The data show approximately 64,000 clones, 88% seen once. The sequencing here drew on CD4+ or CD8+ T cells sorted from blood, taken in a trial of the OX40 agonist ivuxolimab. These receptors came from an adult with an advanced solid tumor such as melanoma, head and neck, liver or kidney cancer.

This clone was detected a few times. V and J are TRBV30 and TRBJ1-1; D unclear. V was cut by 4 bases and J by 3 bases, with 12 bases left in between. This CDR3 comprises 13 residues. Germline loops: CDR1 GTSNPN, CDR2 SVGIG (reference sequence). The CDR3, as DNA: TGTGCCTGGATAGGCCCGGTTTACACTGAAGCTTTCTTT. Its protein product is CAWIGPVYTEAFF.

CDR3 DNA sequence: TGTGCCAGCAGCTTCACTAGCGGGAGCGCCGGGGAGCTGTTTTTT. This codes for CASSFTSGSAGELFF. The rearrangement uses TRBV7-2 and TRBJ2-2, with 11 bases lining up with TRBD2. CDR3 length: 15 amino acids. CDR1 and CDR2 from the germline V gene are SGHTA and FQGNSA. The V and J ends lost 3 bases and 6 bases, in that order; junction bases with no gene match: 3. Looking up the rest from reference TRBV7-2 and TRBJ2-2 gives the full variable domain: GAGVSQSPSNKVTEKGKDVELRCDPISGHTALYWYRQSLGQGLEFLIYFQGNSAPDKSGLPSDRFSAERTGGSVSTLTIQRTQQEDSAVYLCASSFTSGSAGELFFGEGSRLTVL.

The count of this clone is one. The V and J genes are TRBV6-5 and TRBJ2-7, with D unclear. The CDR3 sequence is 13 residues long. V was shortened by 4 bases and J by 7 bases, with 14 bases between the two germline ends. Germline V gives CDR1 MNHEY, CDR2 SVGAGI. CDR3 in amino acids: CASSSRLLWEQYF. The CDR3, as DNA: TGTGCCAGCAGTTCCCGGCTCCTCTGGGAGCAGTACTTC.

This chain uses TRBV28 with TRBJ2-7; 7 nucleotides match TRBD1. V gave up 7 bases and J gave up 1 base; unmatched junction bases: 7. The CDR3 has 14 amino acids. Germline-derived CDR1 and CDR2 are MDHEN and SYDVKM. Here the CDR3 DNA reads TGTGCCAGCATCTCTCGACAGGGTTCCTACGAGCAGTACTTC. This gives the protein CASISRQGSYEQYF.

The CDR3 DNA follows: TGCGCCAGCAGCCCACTGGACACGGCGGAAGAGACCCAGTACTTC. It encodes CASSPLDTAEETQYF. The V call is TRBV5-1, the J call TRBJ2-5; D possibly corresponds to TRBD1 (5 bases). Germline V gives CDR1 SGHRS, CDR2 YFSETQ. V was clipped by 4 bases and J by 3 bases, with 16 bases between them. The CDR3 is made up of 15 amino acids.

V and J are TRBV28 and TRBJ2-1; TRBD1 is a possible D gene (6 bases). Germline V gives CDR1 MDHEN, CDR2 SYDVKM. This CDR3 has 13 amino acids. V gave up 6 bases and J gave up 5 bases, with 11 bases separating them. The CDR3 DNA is TGTGCCAGCAGAGACAGGCTCCACAATGAGCAGTTCTTC. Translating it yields CASRDRLHNEQFF.

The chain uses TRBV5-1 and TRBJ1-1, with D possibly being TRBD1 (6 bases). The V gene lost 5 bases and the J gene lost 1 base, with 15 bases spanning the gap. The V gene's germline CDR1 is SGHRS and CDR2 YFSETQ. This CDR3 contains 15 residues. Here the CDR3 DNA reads TGCGCCAGCAGGGCCGGGGGGCTTGGGAACACTGAAGCTTTCTTT. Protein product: CASRAGGLGNTEAFF.

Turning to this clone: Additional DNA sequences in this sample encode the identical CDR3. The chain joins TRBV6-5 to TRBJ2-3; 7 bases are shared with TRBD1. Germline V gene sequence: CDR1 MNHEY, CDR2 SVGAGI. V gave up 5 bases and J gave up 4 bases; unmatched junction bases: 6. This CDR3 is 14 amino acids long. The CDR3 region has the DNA TGTGCCAGCAGTCTCGGACAGGAGGCAGATACGCAGTATTTT. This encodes CASSLGQEADTQYF.

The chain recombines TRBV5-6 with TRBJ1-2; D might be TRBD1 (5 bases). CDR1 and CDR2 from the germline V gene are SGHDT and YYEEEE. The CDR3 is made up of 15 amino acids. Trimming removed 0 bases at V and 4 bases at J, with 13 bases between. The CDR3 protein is CASSLGSGTPYGYTF. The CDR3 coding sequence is TGTGCCAGCAGCTTGGGGTCCGGGACCCCCTATGGCTACACCTTC.

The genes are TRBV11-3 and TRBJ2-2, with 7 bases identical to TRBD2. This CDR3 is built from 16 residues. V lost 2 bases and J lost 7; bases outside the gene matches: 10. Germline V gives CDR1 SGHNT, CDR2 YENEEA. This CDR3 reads CASSLSRGRLGGELFF. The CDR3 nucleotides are TGTGCCAGCAGCTTATCCCGCGGGAGACTTGGCGGGGAGCTGTTTTTT.

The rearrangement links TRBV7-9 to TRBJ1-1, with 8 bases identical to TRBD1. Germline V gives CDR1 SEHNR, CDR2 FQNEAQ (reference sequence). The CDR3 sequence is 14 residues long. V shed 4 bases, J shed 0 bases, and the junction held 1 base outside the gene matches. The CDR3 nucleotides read TGTGCCAGCAGCTCGGGACAGGTGAACACTGAAGCTTTCTTT. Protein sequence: CASSSGQVNTEAFF.

CDR3 sequence: CASSLGTEYNEQFF. CDR3 bases: TGTGCCAGCAGCTTAGGGACAGAGTACAATGAGCAGTTCTTC. The chain has TRBV7-3 and TRBJ2-1; TRBD1 matches 7 bases. This CDR3 has 14 residues. Germline assignment: CDR1 SGHTA and CDR2 FQGTGA. V trimming: 2 bases; J trimming: 4 bases; junction bases outside the gene matches: 2.

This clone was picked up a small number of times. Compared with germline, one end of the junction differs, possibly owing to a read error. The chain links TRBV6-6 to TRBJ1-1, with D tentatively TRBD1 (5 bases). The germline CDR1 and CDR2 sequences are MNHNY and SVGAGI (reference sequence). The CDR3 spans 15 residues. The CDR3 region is CASNYGGIKYTEAFF. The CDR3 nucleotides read TGTGCCAGCAATTACGGGGGTATTAAGTACACTGAAGCTTTCTTT.

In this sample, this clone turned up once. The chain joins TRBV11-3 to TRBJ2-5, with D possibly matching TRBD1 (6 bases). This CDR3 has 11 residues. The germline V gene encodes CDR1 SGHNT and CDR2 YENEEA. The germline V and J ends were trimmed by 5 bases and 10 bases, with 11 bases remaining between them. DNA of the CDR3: TGTGCCAGCAGCCCTTTGACAGGCCAGTACTTC. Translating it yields CASSPLTGQYF.

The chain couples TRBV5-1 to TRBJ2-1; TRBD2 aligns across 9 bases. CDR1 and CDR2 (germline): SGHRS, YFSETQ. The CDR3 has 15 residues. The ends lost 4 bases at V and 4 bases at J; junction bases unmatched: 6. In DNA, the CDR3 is TGCGCCAGCAGCAACCCTAGCGGGACTTACAATGAGCAGTTCTTC. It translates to CASSNPSGTYNEQFF.

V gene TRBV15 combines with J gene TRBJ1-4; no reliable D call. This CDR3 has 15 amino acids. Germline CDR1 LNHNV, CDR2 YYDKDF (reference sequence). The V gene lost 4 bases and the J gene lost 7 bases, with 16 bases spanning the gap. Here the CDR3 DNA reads TGTGCCACCAGCAAAGGAAGGACTGGTGGTGAAAAACTGTTTTTT. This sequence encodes CATSKGRTGGEKLFF.